The TCR beta chain under discussion was sequenced for a study of beta chain features in type 1 diabetes. Germline assignment: CDR1 SNHLY and CDR2 FYNNEI. V gave up 6 bases and J gave up 4 bases, with 4 bases separating them. The CDR3 consists of 11 residues. Every isolated RNA sample was fully reverse transcribed, so sequencing captured expressed TCRB transcripts. Sequencing of naive, central memory and regulatory T cell samples gave an average of roughly 4 million reads. Here immunoSEQ multiplex PCR was the method, and the copy in TCRdb shows in-frame clones only, minus some. Altogether around 300,000 clones are present, about 8.5% being singletons, with the ten largest covering more than 1%. This clone has a handful of counts. This specimen includes other DNA sequences encoding the same CDR3.

This chain uses TRBV2 with TRBJ2-1; no clear D. This TCR was recovered from a young woman in good health. Sequencing used central memory CD4+ T cells from blood. Here the CDR3 reads CASSRYNEQFF. The CDR3 region has the DNA TGTGCCAGCAGCCGATACAATGAGCAGTTCTTC.